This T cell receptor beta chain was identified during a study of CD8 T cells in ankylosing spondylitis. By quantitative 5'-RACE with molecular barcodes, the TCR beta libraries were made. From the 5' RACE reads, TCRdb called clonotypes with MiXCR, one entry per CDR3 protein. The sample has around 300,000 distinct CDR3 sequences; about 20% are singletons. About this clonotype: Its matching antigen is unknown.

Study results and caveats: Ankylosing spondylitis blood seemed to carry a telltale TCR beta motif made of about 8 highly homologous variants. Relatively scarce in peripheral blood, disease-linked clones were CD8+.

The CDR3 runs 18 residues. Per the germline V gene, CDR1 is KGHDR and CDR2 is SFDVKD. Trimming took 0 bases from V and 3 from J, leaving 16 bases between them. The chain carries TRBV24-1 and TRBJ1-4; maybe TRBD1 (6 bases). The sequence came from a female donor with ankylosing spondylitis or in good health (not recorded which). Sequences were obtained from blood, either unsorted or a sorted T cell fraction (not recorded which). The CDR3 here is CATSDLWGPGTSNEKLFF. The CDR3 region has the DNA TGTGCCACCAGTGATTTGTGGGGGCCTGGGACCTCTAATGAAAAACTGTTTTTT.